This T cell receptor (beta chain) came from a study of OX40 agonist ivuxolimab in advanced cancers. The wider study: Ivuxolimab, an agonistic anti-OX40 (CD134) antibody, was given to patients. The study, taken as a whole, reports: Normalized T-cell clonal expansion was also low in some nonresponders. Among T cells, CD8+ cells averaged more expanded clones than CD4+ cells. Circulating CD4+ and CD8+ T cells showed clonal expansion by week 6 at 0.1 to 3.0 mg/kg.

J gave up 4 bases and V 6 bases, and 11 bases lay outside the gene matches. CDR1 SEHNR and CDR2 FQNEAQ come from the germline V gene (reference sequence). The CDR3 is 17 residues long. With respect to this clone: Its antigen is undetermined.

Generated by immunoSEQ multiplex PCR, the TCRdb table keeps only in-frame clones and is missing some. The sample lists 71,000 or so clones, about 86% seen once, with less than 1.1% in the top ten. This TCR was sampled from an adult with an advanced solid tumor such as melanoma, head and neck, liver or kidney cancer. This specimen was CD4+ or CD8+ T cells sorted from blood, taken in a trial of the OX40 agonist ivuxolimab. V gene TRBV7-9 combines with J gene TRBJ2-1, with 11 positions matching TRBD2. CDR3 sequence reads: CASSRSSGRAGYNEQFF. CDR3 sequence (DNA): TGTGCCAGCAGTAGGAGTAGCGGGAGGGCAGGATACAATGAGCAGTTCTTC. Full variable domain (missing parts from reference TRBV7-9 and TRBJ2-1): DTGVSQNPRHKITKRGQNVTFRCDPISEHNRLYWYRQTLGQGPEFLTYFQNEAQLEKSRLLSDRFSAERPKGSFSTLEIQRTEQGDSAMYLCASSRSSGRAGYNEQFFGPGTRLTVL.